These 18 T cell receptor beta chains were sequenced from one sample in a study of T cell responses to AZD1222 COVID-19 vaccine. Some clones are missing from TCRdb's copy, which holds only in-frame ones; the method was immunoSEQ multiplex PCR. The sample gives about 170,000 clones, 87% of which show up once; 0.85% to 1.1% is in the top ten. The source was peripheral blood, collected 28 days after the second AZD1222 dose. The receptors come from an adult who received the AZD1222 COVID-19 vaccine.

V and J are TRBV5-5 and TRBJ1-4; perhaps TRBD1 as D (5 bases). This CDR3 comprises 15 residues. The germline V and J ends were trimmed by 4 bases and 5 bases, with 15 bases remaining between them. Germline loops: CDR1 SGHKS, CDR2 YYEKEE (reference sequence). The CDR3 spells CASSMDGGWNEKLFF. In nucleotides, the CDR3 is TGTGCCAGCAGCATGGACGGGGGGTGGAATGAAAAACTGTTTTTT.

The chain combines TRBV5-4 with TRBJ2-3; D gene unclear. CDR1 and CDR2 (germline): SGHNT, YYREEE (reference sequence). The CDR3 extends over 13 amino acids. The V end lost 0 bases, the J end lost 3 bases, and 5 bases lay between the germline ends. The CDR3 loop is CASSLVRTDTQYF. The CDR3 nucleotides read TGTGCCAGCAGCTTGGTGCGGACAGATACGCAGTATTTT.

This chain's CDR3 is CSASRYDTGPNEQYF. CDR3 nucleotide sequence: TGCAGTGCTAGTAGGTACGACACAGGGCCCAACGAGCAGTACTTC. J is TRBJ2-7 and V is TRBV20-1; tentative D call: TRBD1 (6 bases). The CDR3 sequence is 15 residues long. CDR1 is DFQATT, CDR2 SNEGSKA, per germline (reference sequence). V was pared by 3 bases and J by 5 bases, with 20 bases between.

As for this clone: Other DNA sequences from this sample encode an identical CDR3 as well. The J gene is TRBJ2-5, the V gene TRBV5-4; D is unresolved. This CDR3 region has 11 residues. The V and J ends lost 0 bases and 3 bases respectively, with 0 bases between them. From germline, CDR1 is SGHNT and CDR2 YYREEE (reference sequence). The CDR3 region has the DNA TGTGCCAGCAGCTTGGAAGAGACCCAGTACTTC. Protein sequence: CASSLEETQYF.

The chain combines TRBV19 with TRBJ2-7; D possibly corresponds to TRBD2 (5 bases). The CDR3 has 13 amino acids. CDR1 LNHDA and CDR2 SQIVND come from the germline V gene (reference sequence). The V end was cut by 3 bases, the J end by 1 base, with 7 bases between. CDR3 nucleotides: TGTGCCAGTAGTATGAGGGAATCCTACGAGCAGTACTTC. Protein sequence: CASSMRESYEQYF.

This chain uses TRBV4-2 with TRBJ1-5; D is unresolved. CDR1 LGHNA and CDR2 YNFKEQ come from the germline V gene. V dropped 1 base and J dropped 0 bases, with 7 bases sitting between them. There are 15 residues in the CDR3. The CDR3 DNA is TGTGCCAGCAGCCAAGGTGAAACTAGCAATCAGCCCCAGCATTTT. Protein product: CASSQGETSNQPQHF.

The chain couples TRBV19 to TRBJ1-5, with D possibly being TRBD1 (5 bases). The CDR3 sequence is 17 residues long. The V gene lost 7 bases and the J gene lost 4 bases, with 23 bases spanning the gap. CDR1 LNHDA and CDR2 SQIVND come from the germline V gene (reference sequence). CDR3 protein: CASKRGRGFVGNQPQHF. The DNA of the CDR3 is TGTGCCAGTAAAAGAGGTCGGGGCTTTGTTGGGAATCAGCCCCAGCATTTT.

V usage is TRBV27 and J usage is TRBJ1-1, with D perhaps TRBD1 (5 bases). CDR1 MNHEY and CDR2 SMNVEV come from the germline V gene (reference sequence). The CDR3 loop spans 14 amino acids. The V gene lost 6 bases and the J gene lost 3 bases, with 14 bases spanning the gap. Here the CDR3 DNA reads TGTGCCAGCAGGGGGCGGGCAGGCGACACTGAAGCTTTCTTT. This sequence encodes CASRGRAGDTEAFF.

The V gene is TRBV18, the J gene TRBJ1-2; TRBD1 is a possible D gene (6 bases). This CDR3 has 14 residues. The germline CDR1 and CDR2 sequences are KGHSH and LQKENI. Trimming removed 6 bases from V and 6 bases from J, with 17 bases in between. CDR3 DNA: TGTGCCAGCTCCCAATTCGAGGGGGATCATGGCTACACCTTC. Residues: CASSQFEGDHGYTF.

J is TRBJ1-3 and V is TRBV11-2; weak D call: TRBD1 (6 bases). CDR3 length equals 19 residues. The germline V and J ends were trimmed by 1 base and 0 bases, with 19 bases remaining between them. CDR1 and CDR2 from the germline V gene are SGHAT and FQNNGV. CDR3 sequence: CASSLGRGRDRNSGNTIYF. DNA of the CDR3: TGTGCCAGCAGCTTAGGGAGGGGACGAGACAGGAACTCTGGAAACACCATATATTTT.

The chain employs TRBV14 and TRBJ1-4; D gene ambiguous. Trimming took 1 base from V and 7 from J, leaving 7 bases between them. CDR3 length: 13 residues. Germline CDR1 reads SGHDN; CDR2 reads FVKESK. CDR3 sequence (DNA): TGTGCCAGCAGCCAAGGGCGGATTGAAAAACTGTTTTTT. Translation gives CASSQGRIEKLFF.

The genes are TRBV5-1 and TRBJ1-4; D remains ambiguous. CDR3 length: 15 residues. V was cut by 1 base and J by 4 bases, with 11 bases left in between. Germline V gives CDR1 SGHRS, CDR2 YFSETQ. CDR3 sequence reads: CASSLTGRDNEKLFF. CDR3 bases: TGCGCCAGCAGCTTGACTGGGCGCGATAATGAAAAACTGTTTTTT.

The CDR3, as DNA: TGTGCCAGCAGCTTGTTTTTAGAGACAGGGAGACCCGAGCAGTACTTC. It codes for CASSLFLETGRPEQYF. The chain has TRBV5-6 and TRBJ2-7, with 7 bases identical to TRBD1. The CDR3 is 16 residues long. The V and J ends lost 1 base and 6 bases, in that order; junction bases with no gene match: 13. CDR1 is SGHDT and CDR2 is YYEEEE in the germline V gene.

The rearrangement links TRBV12-5 to TRBJ1-2; D ambiguous. Between the trimmed V and J ends, which lost 6 bases and 8 bases, there was a span of 13 bases. The CDR3 is 12 residues long. The germline V gene has CDR1 LGHNT and CDR2 FRNRAP. DNA for the CDR3: TGTGCTAGTGGCCTCCTCCCCTGGGGCTACACCTTC. Its translation is CASGLLPWGYTF. Filled out from reference TRBV12-5 and TRBJ1-2, the complete variable domain reads DARVTQTPRHKVTEMGQEVTMRCQPILGHNTVFWYRQTMMQGLELLAYFRNRAPLDDSGMPKDRFSAEMPDATLATLKIQPSEPRDSAVYFCASGLLPWGYTFGSGTRLTVV.

This rearrangement joins TRBV29-1 to TRBJ1-2, with 11 bases matching TRBD1. Per germline, CDR1 SQVTM and CDR2 ANQGSEA. V lost 7 bases to trimming and J lost 8 bases; unmatched junction nucleotides: 12. The CDR3 is made up of 14 amino acids. CDR3 region: CSAGTGGVLRGYTF. CDR3 nucleotide sequence: TGCAGCGCCGGGACAGGGGGTGTGCTTCGGGGCTACACCTTC.

This chain connects TRBV3-1 (or the pseudogene TRBV3-2) to TRBJ2-1; TRBD2 might be the D (7 bases). CDR1 and CDR2 (germline): LGHDT, YNNKEL (reference sequence). The CDR3 covers 14 residues. The V gene lost 7 bases and the J gene lost 8 bases, with 18 bases spanning the gap. Here the CDR3 DNA reads TGTGCCAGCACCGCAAGAGGGGGGGGAGATGAGCAGTTCTTC. This gives the protein CASTARGGGDEQFF.

V is TRBV6-5 and J is TRBJ1-2, with unresolved D. This CDR3 comprises 15 residues. In germline, CDR1 is MNHEY, CDR2 SVGAGI. V lost 2 bases, J lost 2 bases, and 12 bases lay in between. The CDR3 spells CASSYAVSLNYGYTF. CDR3 DNA: TGTGCCAGCAGTTACGCGGTCTCTCTCAACTATGGCTACACCTTC.

The rearrangement links TRBV2 to TRBJ1-2, with D unresolved. This CDR3 comprises 12 residues. Per germline, CDR1 SNHLY and CDR2 FYNNEI. V was cut by 7 bases and J by 1 base, with 7 bases left in between. The CDR3 sequence is CASTNSNYGYTF. As DNA, the CDR3 is TGTGCCAGCACAAACAGTAACTATGGCTACACCTTC.